Listed here are 6 T cell receptor beta chains from one sample, sequenced in a study of blood T cell repertoires in COVID-19. Here immunoSEQ multiplex PCR was the method, and the copy in TCRdb shows in-frame clones only, minus some. The sample contains roughly 200,000 clones, about 85% of which appear only once. Sequenced input: peripheral blood. The receptors derive from a man in his sixties or seventies with acute or convalescent COVID-19.

The chain carries TRBV7-3 and TRBJ2-5; the D gene is possibly TRBD1 (6 bases). The CDR3 length is 15 residues. Germline V CDR1 and CDR2: SGHTA, FQGTGA. V was pared by 5 bases and J by 5 bases, with 18 bases between. The CDR3 loop reads CASSRSGTQRETQYF. In DNA form, the CDR3 reads TGTGCCAGCAGCCGCTCCGGGACACAGCGCGAGACCCAGTACTTC.

This clone was recorded once. This chain connects TRBV5-1 to TRBJ2-5; D is possibly TRBD1 (6 bases). There are 14 residues in the CDR3. From germline, CDR1 is SGHRS and CDR2 YFSETQ. The V end lost 3 bases, the J end lost 1 base, and 10 bases lay between the germline ends. The CDR3 DNA sequence: TGCGCCAGCAGCTCCGGGACACCCCAAGAGACCCAGTACTTC. Translating gives CASSSGTPQETQYF.

V and J are TRBV5-5 and TRBJ2-7, with TRBD2 matching 7 bases. Losses at the gene ends were 3 bases for V and 2 bases for J; bases not matched to a gene: 8. The CDR3 sequence is 15 residues long. Germline CDR1 is SGHKS and CDR2 is YYEKEE (reference sequence). The CDR3 coding sequence is TGTGCCAGCAGCTCCAGCGGGGTTTTGACCTACGAGCAGTACTTC. This codes for CASSSSGVLTYEQYF.

V and J are TRBV5-6 and TRBJ1-5, with D possibly matching TRBD1 (5 bases). From germline, CDR1 is SGHDT and CDR2 YYEEEE. The CDR3 spans 15 residues. V was trimmed by 5 bases and J by 2 bases, leaving 14 bases between them. For the CDR3, the DNA is TGTGCCAGCAGTGCCCGGGGGGGTGGCAATCAGCCCCAGCATTTT. Its translation is CASSARGGGNQPQHF.

V gene TRBV10-1 combines with J gene TRBJ1-1, with TRBD1 matching 7 bases. Trimming at V came to 9 bases and at J to 1 base, leaving 14 bases not matched to a gene. This CDR3 has 16 residues. Germline V CDR1 and CDR2: WNHNN, SYGVQD (reference sequence). CDR3: CARPDRINRTNTEAFF. CDR3 DNA sequence: TGCGCCAGACCGGACAGGATTAACCGGACGAACACTGAAGCTTTCTTT.

The rearrangement uses TRBV28 and TRBJ2-7; tentative D call: TRBD2 (6 bases). The CDR3 sequence is 15 residues long. CDR1 and CDR2 from the germline V gene are MDHEN and SYDVKM. V was clipped by 7 bases and J by 5 bases, with 21 bases between them. The CDR3 loop reads CASTPWGGREHEQYF. CDR3 coding DNA: TGTGCCAGCACCCCTTGGGGAGGCAGGGAGCACGAGCAGTACTTC.